This T cell receptor beta chain was recovered during a study of Tregs in tolerant kidney transplant recipients. Sequencing used immunoSEQ multiplex PCR; TCRdb keeps in-frame clones, though not all of them. This sample carries around 61,000 clones, 87% of them seen once, and the ten largest clones take around 4.1%. The nonmyeloablative bone marrow transplants came from related graft donors, with transient mixed chimerism. Germline values: CDR1 SGHDN, CDR2 FVKESK. With V trimmed by 3 bases and J by 3 bases, 6 bases remained unmatched. This CDR3 is 15 amino acids long. General study points: Biological reproducibility was not directly addressed in this study. The small number of patients limits these findings pending further validation.

This clone was detected only once. The antigen is undetermined. The chain couples TRBV14 to TRBJ1-1; 8 bases fit TRBD1. The TCR originated in a human patient who received a combined kidney and bone marrow transplant. Some T cells may have come from the graft donor. This material consisted of CD4+ T cells from blood (PBMCs), taken 6 months after the transplant. CDR3 coding DNA: TGTGCCAGCAGCCACCAGGACAGGGAAGACACTGAAGCTTTCTTT. Its protein product is CASSHQDREDTEAFF.